This T cell receptor beta chain was identified during a study of T cells after yellow fever vaccination (dated by TCRdb to the late 2010s). Context from the whole study: The SMART-Seq v4 Ultra Low Input RNA kit was used to prepare libraries from fractions with low cell numbers. Bulk TCR alpha and beta repertoires were sequenced longitudinally to track T-cell clones before and after primary and booster YFV17D yellow fever vaccination. The cohort comprised two healthy male donors, one aged 18 to 29 and one aged 30 to 40 years. Blood samples were taken at several timepoints before and after primary and secondary immunization, and bulk PBMC replicates and cell subsets were isolated. Overall results and qualifications from the work: A small fraction of clonotypes showed up in both the CD4 and CD8 compartments, probably as a result of convergent recombination. FACS-sorted repertoires could contain abundant contaminating clonotypes from the bulk population, so computational filtering was required. Most clones expanded after primary vaccination (roughly 96% of CD4 and 80% to 90% of CD8) were re-detected after the booster, suggesting that broad memory maintenance occurred. Only a couple of donors were included in the study, so the extent to which the findings can be generalized is limited. The secondary T-cell response was weaker than the primary response but faster, peaking on day 5 instead of day 15.

Including the terminal cysteine and phenylalanine, the CDR3 comprises 17 residues. Of all the DNA, just the CDR3 is kept, 51 bases in frame from base 1. The junction shows trimming of 4 bases on V and 1 base on J, and the gene matches do not reach 9 bases of it. The CDR1 and CDR2 encoded by the germline V gene are LGHNA and YNFKEQ. The meaning of the sample's treatment or condition label: live attenuated yellow fever vaccine strain. PBMCs were isolated from peripheral blood using a standard Ficoll-Paque protocol. CD4 and CD8 T-cell fractions were isolated with Dynabeads CD4 and CD8 positive selection kits. RNA was extracted with TriZol from bulk PBMCs, CD4 and CD8 fractions, and dextramer-positive and dextramer-negative fractions. This clonotype has ten or more counts. Its antigen specificity is not known. It has no much larger one-base neighbor in the sample; base qualities were not kept. TCR cDNA was synthesized by 5'RACE template switching, through which a universal primer site and unique molecular identifiers were introduced. cDNA synthesis was primed from both the TCR alpha and TCR beta constant segments. Library amplification involved two PCR steps, and the second step added sample barcodes and sequencing adapters. Libraries were sequenced on Illumina HiSeq 2500 (2x100 bp) or NovaSeq (2x150 bp). In the authors' own workflow: MIGEC handled demultiplexing of reads and collapsing into UMI consensus sequences, while MiXCR performed V(D)J alignment. Clonotypes responding to the vaccine were identified with edgeR on replicate PBMC samples, with the criteria of FDR below 0.01 and a log2 fold change above 5 up to day 15. Each bulk clonotype received a CD4 or CD8 identity based on whether the sequenced CD4 or CD8 repertoire contained that clonotype at higher abundance. The public reads were quality trimmed at Q25 with fastp and then assembled into clones with MiXCR by TCRdb, keeping productive beta chains. For every CDR3 protein sequence, its rows merge into one entry that carries the most common genes and DNA. These V and J calls rely on TCRdb rather than the paper's analysis. The sample yields about 130,000 distinct CDR3 sequences; approximately 6.6% were counted once. The top ten constitute under 0.7% of the sample.

The material was CD4+ T cells sorted from PBMCs, obtained 10 days after the yellow fever booster vaccination. The receptor comes from a man aged 25 to 40 who received the YFV17D yellow fever vaccine. The rearranged chain carries TRBV4-2 and TRBJ2-1, and 8 bases in between align with TRBD2. The DNA sequence is as follows: TGTGCCAGCAGCCCACGGACTAGCCCCGGGTCCTACAATGAGCAGTTCTTC. Translated, it gives CASSPRTSPGSYNEQFF.